This T cell receptor (beta chain) was retrieved from a study of PD-1 blockade in classical Hodgkin lymphoma. Study-level findings and limits: Why the repertoires differ is still unclear, perhaps disease activity or prior therapy. In newly diagnosed patients, baseline TCR diversity was reportedly below that of healthy donors.

The V and J ends lost 5 bases and 8 bases, in that order; junction bases with no gene match: 8. CDR1 is PRHDT and CDR2 is FYEKMQ in the germline V gene (reference sequence). There are 14 residues in the CDR3. TCRdb's copy holds only in-frame clones and misses some; the assay was immunoSEQ multiplex PCR. Counted here are around 25,000 clones, about 94% occurring once; the ten biggest clones make up about 3.8%. This clone was counted a single time. The antigen is undetermined. The time point here: newly diagnosed, previously untreated cHL patient sample. PBMCs from patients with newly diagnosed, untreated classical Hodgkin lymphoma served as a comparison group for the relapsed/refractory trial patients.

Sequencing was performed on peripheral blood mononuclear cells (PBMCs). This clonotype was sampled from a human donor with classical Hodgkin lymphoma. V and J are TRBV13 and TRBJ1-2, with 10 bases aligning to TRBD1. The CDR3 sequence: CASSRGTGVGGYTF. The CDR3 DNA is TGTGCCAGCAGCCGAGGGACAGGGGTTGGCGGCTACACCTTC.